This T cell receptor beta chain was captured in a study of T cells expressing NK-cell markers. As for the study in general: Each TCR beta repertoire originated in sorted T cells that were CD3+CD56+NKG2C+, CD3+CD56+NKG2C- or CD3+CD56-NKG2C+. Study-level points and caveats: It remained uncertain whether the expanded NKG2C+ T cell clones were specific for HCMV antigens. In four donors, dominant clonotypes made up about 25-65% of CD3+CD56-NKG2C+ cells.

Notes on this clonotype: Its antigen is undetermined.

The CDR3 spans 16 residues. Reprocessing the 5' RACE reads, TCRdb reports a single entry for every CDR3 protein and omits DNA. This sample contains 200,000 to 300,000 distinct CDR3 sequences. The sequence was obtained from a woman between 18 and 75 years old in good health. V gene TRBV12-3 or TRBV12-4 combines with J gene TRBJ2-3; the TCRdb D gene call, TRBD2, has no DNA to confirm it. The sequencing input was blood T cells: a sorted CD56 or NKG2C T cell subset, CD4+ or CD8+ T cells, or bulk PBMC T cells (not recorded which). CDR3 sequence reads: CASSLGTSGTPDTQYF.